One and the same sample provided the 11 T cell receptor beta chains below, sequenced in a study of monozygotic twins with inflammatory bowel disease. TCRdb reprocessed the 5' RACE reads and stores each CDR3 protein as one record, lacking DNA. This sample contains approximately 380,000 distinct CDR3 sequences. Sequenced: blood. These receptors originate from a human donor with ulcerative colitis or Crohn's disease, or a healthy co-twin of an affected twin (not recorded which).

V gene TRBV27 combines with J gene TRBJ2-1; TCRdb calls TRBD1, which cannot be checked without DNA. This CDR3 comprises 16 residues. Germline V gene sequence: CDR1 MNHEY, CDR2 SMNVEV (reference sequence). The CDR3 region is CASSFAGSPTYNEQFF.

The chain uses TRBV27 and TRBJ2-7; as DNA is missing, the TRBD1 call by TCRdb cannot be tested. The germline gives CDR1 MNHEY, CDR2 SMNVEV (reference sequence). The CDR3 spans 17 residues. CDR3 amino acids: CASSYRPPRDSTYEQYF.

The CDR3 spells CASSFFQGARYEQYF. This chain links TRBV5-1 with TRBJ2-7; TCRdb designates TRBD1, a call that cannot be tested without DNA. The CDR3 runs 15 residues. Germline CDR1 SGHRS, CDR2 YFSETQ.

The gene calls are TRBV20-1 and TRBJ2-7; TCRdb's D call, TRBD1, is unchecked because there is no DNA. The CDR3 extends over 14 amino acids. Germline lookup yields CDR1 DFQATT and CDR2 SNEGSKA (reference sequence). This chain's CDR3 is CSATPRDRTYEQYF.

The V gene is TRBV11-3, the J gene TRBJ1-1. The CDR3 sequence is 14 residues long. Per the germline V gene, CDR1 is SGHNT and CDR2 is YENEEA. The CDR3 loop reads CASSLDHTDTEAFF.

The chain has TRBV4-1 and TRBJ2-1; the TCRdb call, TRBD2, lacks DNA for checking. The CDR3 runs 15 residues. From germline, CDR1 is MGHRA and CDR2 YSYEKL. This chain's CDR3 is CASSLIAGAWNEQFF.

This chain joins TRBV9 and TRBJ2-7; TCRdb returns TRBD1, unconfirmable since there is no DNA. The germline gives CDR1 SGDLS, CDR2 YYNGEE. This CDR3 comprises 14 residues. This chain's CDR3 is CASSPSGQNYEQYF.

This chain links TRBV21-1 with TRBJ2-4; the TCRdb call, TRBD1, lacks DNA for checking. TRBV21-1 is assigned pseudogene status. The CDR3 totals 20 residues. The CDR3 spells CASSKALRTGGLLAKNIQYF.

This rearrangement joins TRBV20-1 to TRBJ2-2; TCRdb selects TRBD2, and the lack of DNA leaves this call unchecked. CDR3 length: 16 residues. From germline, CDR1 is DFQATT and CDR2 SNEGSKA (reference sequence). The chain's CDR3 is CSARDGGVGDTGELFF.

The chain combines TRBV18 with TRBJ2-1; checking the TCRdb D call of TRBD1 is not possible without DNA. CDR3 length equals 15 residues. CDR1 is KGHSH and CDR2 is LQKENI in the germline V gene. CDR3 protein: CASSRNRGEYNEQFF.

This chain joins TRBV4-3 and TRBJ1-2; checking the TCRdb D call of TRBD1 is not possible without DNA. Germline values: CDR1 LGHNA, CDR2 YSLEER. The CDR3 runs to 14 residues. This CDR3 reads CASSDTGGGYGYTF.